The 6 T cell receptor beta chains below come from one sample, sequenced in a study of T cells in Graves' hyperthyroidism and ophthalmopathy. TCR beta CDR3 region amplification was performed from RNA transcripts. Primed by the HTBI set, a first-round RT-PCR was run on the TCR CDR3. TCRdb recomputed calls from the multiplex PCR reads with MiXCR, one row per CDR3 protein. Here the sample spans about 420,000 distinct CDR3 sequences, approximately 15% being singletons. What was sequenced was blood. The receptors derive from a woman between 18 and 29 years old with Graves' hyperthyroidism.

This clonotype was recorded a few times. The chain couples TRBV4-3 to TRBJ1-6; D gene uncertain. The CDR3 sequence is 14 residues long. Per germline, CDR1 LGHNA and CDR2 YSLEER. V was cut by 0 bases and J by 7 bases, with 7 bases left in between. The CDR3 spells CASSQDQQNSPLHF. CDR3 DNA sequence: TGCGCCAGCAGCCAAGATCAGCAGAATTCACCCCTCCACTTT.

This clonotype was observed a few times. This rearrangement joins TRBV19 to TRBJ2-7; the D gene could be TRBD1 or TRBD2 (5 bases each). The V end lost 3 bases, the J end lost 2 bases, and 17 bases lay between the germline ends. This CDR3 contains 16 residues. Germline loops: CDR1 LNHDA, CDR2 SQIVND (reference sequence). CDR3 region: CASSMGTSKNAYEQYF. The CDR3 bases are TGTGCCAGTAGTATGGGGACCTCCAAGAACGCCTACGAGCAGTACTTC. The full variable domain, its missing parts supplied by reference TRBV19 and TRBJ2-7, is DGGITQSPKYLFRKEGQNVTLSCEQNLNHDAMYWYRQDPGQGLRLIYYSQIVNDFQKGDIAEGYSVSREKKESFPLTVTSAQKNPTAFYLCASSMGTSKNAYEQYFGPGTRLTVT.

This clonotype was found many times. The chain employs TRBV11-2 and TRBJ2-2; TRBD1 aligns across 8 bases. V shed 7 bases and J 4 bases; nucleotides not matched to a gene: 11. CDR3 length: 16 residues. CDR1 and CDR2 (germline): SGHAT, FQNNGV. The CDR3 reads CASTDPGQAGTGELFF. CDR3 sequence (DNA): TGTGCCAGCACCGACCCGGGACAGGCGGGCACCGGGGAGCTGTTTTTT.

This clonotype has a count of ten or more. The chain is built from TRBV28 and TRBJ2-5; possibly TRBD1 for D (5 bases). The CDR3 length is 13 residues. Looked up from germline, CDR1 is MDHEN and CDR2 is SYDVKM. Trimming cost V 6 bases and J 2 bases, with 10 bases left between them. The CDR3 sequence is CASSLTEQETQYF. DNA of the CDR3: TGTGCCAGCAGCTTGACAGAACAAGAGACCCAGTACTTC.

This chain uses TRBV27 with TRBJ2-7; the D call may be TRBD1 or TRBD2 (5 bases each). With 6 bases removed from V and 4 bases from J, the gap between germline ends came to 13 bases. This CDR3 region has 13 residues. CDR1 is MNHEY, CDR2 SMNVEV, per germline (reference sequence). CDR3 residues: CASSRDPGYEQYF. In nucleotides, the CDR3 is TGTGCCAGCAGCCGGGACCCTGGTTACGAGCAGTACTTC.

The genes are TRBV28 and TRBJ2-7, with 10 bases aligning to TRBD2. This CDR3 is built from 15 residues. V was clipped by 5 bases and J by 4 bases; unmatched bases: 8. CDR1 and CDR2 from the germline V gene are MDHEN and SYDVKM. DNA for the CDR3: TGTGCCAGCAGTATTACGGGACTAGCGATATACGAGCAGTACTTC. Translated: CASSITGLAIYEQYF.